These T cell receptor beta chains were read from a single sample in a study of blood T cell repertoires in COVID-19. The data were produced by immunoSEQ multiplex PCR, yet TCRdb's version contains in-frame clones alone and is incomplete. The sample includes 150,000 to 200,000 clones, roughly 86% of them seen just once. The specimen sequenced was peripheral blood. All receptors come from a man aged 18 to 35 with acute or convalescent COVID-19. Both conserved end residues are part of each CDR3. D genes are given only for firm matches. Expanded clones get a size class; other rows say once, few or many, or leave the size out.

J gene: TRBJ2-5; D gene: TRBD2; V gene: TRBV10-2; clone size: .; CDR3 protein: CASKRGGSQETQYF; CDR3 DNA: TGCGCCAGCAAACGGGGGGGGTCACAAGAGACCCAGTACTTC
J gene: TRBJ1-1; D gene: .; V gene: TRBV6-1; clone size: .; CDR3 protein: CASSDRENTEAFF; CDR3 DNA: TGTGCCAGCAGTGACAGGGAGAACACTGAAGCTTTCTTT
J gene: TRBJ2-1; D gene: TRBD2; V gene: TRBV7-9; clone size: .; CDR3 protein: CASSLERLAGGLYNEQFF; CDR3 DNA: TGTGCCAGCAGCTTAGAAAGACTAGCGGGGGGCCTGTACAATGAGCAGTTCTTC
J gene: TRBJ2-1; D gene: TRBD2; V gene: TRBV9; clone size: once; CDR3 protein: CASSVTPTGTSYNEQFF; CDR3 DNA: TGTGCCAGCAGCGTAACCCCAACCGGGACTAGCTACAATGAGCAGTTCTTC
J gene: TRBJ2-5; D gene: .; V gene: TRBV2; clone size: once; CDR3 protein: CASSEVGGKETQYF; CDR3 DNA: TGTGCCAGCAGTGAAGTGGGGGGAAAAGAGACCCAGTACTTC
J gene: TRBJ2-2; D gene: TRBD2; V gene: TRBV10-3; clone size: few; CDR3 protein: CAISEPGRDTGELFF; CDR3 DNA: TGTGCCATCAGTGAGCCAGGGAGGGACACCGGGGAGCTGTTTTTT
J gene: TRBJ2-2; D gene: .; V gene: TRBV9; clone size: .; CDR3 protein: CASSSEGGELTGELFF; CDR3 DNA: TGTGCCAGCAGCTCAGAGGGGGGGGAACTCACCGGGGAGCTGTTTTTT
J gene: TRBJ1-5; D gene: TRBD1; V gene: TRBV2; clone size: .; CDR3 protein: CASRKQGLNQPQHF; CDR3 DNA: TGTGCCAGCAGGAAACAGGGGTTGAATCAGCCCCAGCATTTT
J gene: TRBJ1-1; D gene: .; V gene: TRBV2; clone size: once; CDR3 protein: CASRPGRGNTEAFF; CDR3 DNA: TGTGCCAGCAGGCCAGGGCGAGGCAACACTGAAGCTTTCTTT
J gene: TRBJ1-2; D gene: .; V gene: TRBV9; clone size: .; CDR3 protein: CASSVAGGYGYTF; CDR3 DNA: TGTGCCAGCAGCGTAGCGGGGGGGTATGGCTACACCTTC
J gene: TRBJ1-2; D gene: TRBD1; V gene: TRBV30; clone size: .; CDR3 protein: CAWSGSGTGNYGYTF; CDR3 DNA: TGTGCCTGGAGTGGATCCGGGACAGGGAACTATGGCTACACCTTC
J gene: TRBJ2-1; D gene: .; V gene: TRBV5-4; clone size: once; CDR3 protein: CASSTSQGIDEQFF; CDR3 DNA: TGTGCCAGCAGCACGAGCCAGGGGATCGATGAGCAGTTCTTC
J gene: TRBJ2-5; D gene: TRBD2; V gene: TRBV30; clone size: .; CDR3 protein: CAWSVSSGGAKGTQYF; CDR3 DNA: TGTGCCTGGAGTGTATCCAGCGGGGGGGCGAAAGGGACCCAGTACTTC
J gene: TRBJ1-2; D gene: .; V gene: TRBV6-5; clone size: .; CDR3 protein: CATRGDYYGYTF; CDR3 DNA: TGTGCCACCAGGGGTGACTACTATGGCTACACCTTC
J gene: TRBJ2-7; D gene: TRBD1; V gene: TRBV7-8; clone size: .; CDR3 protein: CASSLVSGQYAYEQYF; CDR3 DNA: TGTGCCAGCAGCTTAGTGTCGGGACAGTATGCCTACGAGCAGTACTTC
J gene: TRBJ2-2; D gene: TRBD1; V gene: TRBV7-6; clone size: .; CDR3 protein: CASSLRGPTGELFF; CDR3 DNA: TGTGCCAGCAGCTTAAGGGGGCCCACCGGGGAGCTGTTTTTT
J gene: TRBJ1-6; D gene: .; V gene: TRBV9; clone size: .; CDR3 protein: CASSRRTDYSPLHF; CDR3 DNA: TGTGCCAGCAGCCGGAGGACGGATTATTCACCCCTCCACTTT
J gene: TRBJ1-1; D gene: TRBD1; V gene: TRBV11-1; clone size: .; CDR3 protein: CASSTWDSGNTEAFF; CDR3 DNA: TGTGCCAGCAGCACCTGGGACAGTGGGAACACTGAAGCTTTCTTT
J gene: TRBJ1-3; D gene: .; V gene: TRBV7-8; clone size: .; CDR3 protein: CASSSQGNTIYF; CDR3 DNA: TGTGCCAGCAGCTCGCAGGGAAACACCATATATTTT
J gene: TRBJ2-1; D gene: TRBD2; V gene: TRBV28; clone size: .; CDR3 protein: CASSLKLAGANYNEQFF; CDR3 DNA: TGTGCCAGCAGTTTGAAACTAGCGGGGGCCAATTACAATGAGCAGTTCTTC
J gene: TRBJ1-1; D gene: TRBD1; V gene: TRBV9; clone size: .; CDR3 protein: CASSASDRGRTEAFF; CDR3 DNA: TGTGCCAGCAGCGCGTCCGACAGGGGGCGAACTGAAGCTTTCTTT
J gene: TRBJ1-5; D gene: .; V gene: TRBV30; clone size: few; CDR3 protein: CAWSVGGHWQPQHF; CDR3 DNA: TGTGCATGGAGTGTGGGAGGGCATTGGCAGCCCCAGCATTTT
J gene: TRBJ2-7; D gene: .; V gene: TRBV25-1; clone size: .; CDR3 protein: CASSRKEISATYEQYF; CDR3 DNA: TGTGCCAGCAGTCGAAAGGAGATCTCGGCTACCTACGAGCAGTACTTC
J gene: TRBJ2-5; D gene: .; V gene: TRBV2; clone size: once; CDR3 protein: CASSESGLRQETQYF; CDR3 DNA: TGTGCCAGCAGTGAGTCAGGTTTAAGGCAAGAGACCCAGTACTTC
J gene: TRBJ1-1; D gene: .; V gene: TRBV30; clone size: once; CDR3 protein: CAWSVTGSEAFF; CDR3 DNA: TGTGCCTGGAGTGTAACAGGGTCAGAAGCTTTCTTT
J gene: TRBJ1-5; D gene: TRBD1; V gene: TRBV30; clone size: .; CDR3 protein: CAWSLFSFGTGMDRGNQPQHF; CDR3 DNA: TGTGCCTGGAGTCTCTTCAGCTTCGGGACAGGGATGGATCGTGGCAATCAGCCCCAGCATTTT
J gene: TRBJ2-5; D gene: TRBD2; V gene: TRBV7-6; clone size: .; CDR3 protein: CASSLRSSGGQTQYF; CDR3 DNA: TGTGCCAGCAGCTTAAGGTCTAGCGGGGGGCAGACCCAGTACTTC
J gene: TRBJ2-6; D gene: .; V gene: TRBV7-2; clone size: once; CDR3 protein: CASSLRGSSGANVLTF; CDR3 DNA: TGTGCCAGCAGCCTTCGGGGGAGCTCTGGGGCCAACGTCCTGACTTTC
J gene: TRBJ2-3; D gene: TRBD2; V gene: TRBV6-4; clone size: .; CDR3 protein: CASSDGGGSTDTQYF; CDR3 DNA: TGTGCCAGCAGTGACGGCGGGGGGTCCACAGATACGCAGTATTTT
J gene: TRBJ1-2; D gene: .; V gene: TRBV10-3; clone size: .; CDR3 protein: CAISESASLGYTF; CDR3 DNA: TGTGCCATCAGTGAGTCGGCCTCCCTCGGCTACACCTTC
J gene: TRBJ2-2; D gene: TRBD1; V gene: TRBV5-4; clone size: .; CDR3 protein: CASSSGTGRTGELFF; CDR3 DNA: TGTGCCAGCAGCTCGGGGACAGGGAGAACCGGGGAGCTGTTTTTT
J gene: TRBJ1-5; D gene: .; V gene: TRBV19; clone size: .; CDR3 protein: CASSKWTQIQDSNQPQHF; CDR3 DNA: TGTGCCAGTAGTAAATGGACCCAAATACAGGATAGCAATCAGCCCCAGCATTTT
J gene: TRBJ2-1; D gene: TRBD1; V gene: TRBV30; clone size: .; CDR3 protein: CAWMARDRGLYEQFF; CDR3 DNA: TGTGCCTGGATGGCAAGGGACAGGGGGCTCTATGAGCAGTTCTTC
J gene: TRBJ1-1; D gene: .; V gene: TRBV14; clone size: .; CDR3 protein: CASSQVTTTPEAFF; CDR3 DNA: TGTGCCAGCAGCCAAGTGACCACTACACCTGAAGCTTTCTTT
J gene: TRBJ2-1; D gene: .; V gene: TRBV7-9; clone size: .; CDR3 protein: CASSQKGNEQFF; CDR3 DNA: TGTGCCAGCAGCCAGAAGGGGAATGAGCAGTTCTTC